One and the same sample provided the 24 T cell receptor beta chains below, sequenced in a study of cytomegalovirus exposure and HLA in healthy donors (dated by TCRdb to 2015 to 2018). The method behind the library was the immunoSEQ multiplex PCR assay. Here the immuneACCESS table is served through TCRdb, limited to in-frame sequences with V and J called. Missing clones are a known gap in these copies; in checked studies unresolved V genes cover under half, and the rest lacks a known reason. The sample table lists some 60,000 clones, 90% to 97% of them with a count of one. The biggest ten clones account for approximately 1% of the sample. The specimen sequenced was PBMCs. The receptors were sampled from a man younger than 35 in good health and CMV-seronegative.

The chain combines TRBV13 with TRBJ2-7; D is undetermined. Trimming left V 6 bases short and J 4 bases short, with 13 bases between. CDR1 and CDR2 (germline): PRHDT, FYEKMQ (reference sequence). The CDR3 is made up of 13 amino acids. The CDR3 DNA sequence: TGTGCCAGCAGTCCATCCTCTACGTACGAGCAGTACTTC. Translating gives CASSPSSTYEQYF.

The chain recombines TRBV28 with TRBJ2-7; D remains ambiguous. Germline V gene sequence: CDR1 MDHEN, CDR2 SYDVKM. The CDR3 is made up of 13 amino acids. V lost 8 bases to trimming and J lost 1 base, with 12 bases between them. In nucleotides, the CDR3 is TGTGCCAGCGGAGAGCGTCCGTCCTACGAGCAGTACTTC. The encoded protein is CASGERPSYEQYF.

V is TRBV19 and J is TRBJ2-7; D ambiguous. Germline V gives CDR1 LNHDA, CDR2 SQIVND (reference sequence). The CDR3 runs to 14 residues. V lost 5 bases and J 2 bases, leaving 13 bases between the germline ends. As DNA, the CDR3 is TGTGCCAGTAGTTCTTCCTTGGAGACCTACGAGCAGTACTTC. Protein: CASSSSLETYEQYF.

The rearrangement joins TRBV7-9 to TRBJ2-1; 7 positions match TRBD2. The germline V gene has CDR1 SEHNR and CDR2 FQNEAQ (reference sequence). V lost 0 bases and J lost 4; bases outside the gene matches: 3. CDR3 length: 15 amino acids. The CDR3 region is CASSLASGKYNEQFF. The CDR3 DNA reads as TGTGCCAGCAGCTTAGCGAGCGGGAAGTACAATGAGCAGTTCTTC.

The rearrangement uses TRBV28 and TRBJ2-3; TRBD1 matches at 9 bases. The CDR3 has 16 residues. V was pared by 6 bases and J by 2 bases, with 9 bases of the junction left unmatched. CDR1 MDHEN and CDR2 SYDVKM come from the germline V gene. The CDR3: CASRKQGAASTDTQYF. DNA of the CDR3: TGTGCCAGCAGAAAACAGGGGGCGGCCTCCACAGATACGCAGTATTTT.

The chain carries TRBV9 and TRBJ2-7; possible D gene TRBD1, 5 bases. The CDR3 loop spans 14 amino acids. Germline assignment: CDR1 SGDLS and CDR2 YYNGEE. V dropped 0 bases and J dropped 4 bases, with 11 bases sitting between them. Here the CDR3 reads CASSVGTKTYEQYF. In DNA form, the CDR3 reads TGTGCCAGCAGCGTAGGGACAAAAACTTACGAGCAGTACTTC. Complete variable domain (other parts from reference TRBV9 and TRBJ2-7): DSGVTQTPKHLITATGQRVTLRCSPRSGDLSVYWYQQSLDQGLQFLIQYYNGEERAKGNILERFSAQQFPDLHSELNLSSLELGDSALYFCASSVGTKTYEQYFGPGTRLTVT.

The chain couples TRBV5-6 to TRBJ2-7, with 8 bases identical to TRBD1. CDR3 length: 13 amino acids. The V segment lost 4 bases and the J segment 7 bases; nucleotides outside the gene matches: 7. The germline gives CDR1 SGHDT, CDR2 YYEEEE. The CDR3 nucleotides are TGTGCCAGCAGCACTGCAGGGGGCGAAGAGCAGTACTTC. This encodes CASSTAGGEEQYF.

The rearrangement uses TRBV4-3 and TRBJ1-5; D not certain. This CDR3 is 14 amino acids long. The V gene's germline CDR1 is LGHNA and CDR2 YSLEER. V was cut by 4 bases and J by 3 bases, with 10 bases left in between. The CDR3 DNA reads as TGCGCCAGCAGCCTCTACAGAGACAATCAGCCCCAGCATTTT. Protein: CASSLYRDNQPQHF.

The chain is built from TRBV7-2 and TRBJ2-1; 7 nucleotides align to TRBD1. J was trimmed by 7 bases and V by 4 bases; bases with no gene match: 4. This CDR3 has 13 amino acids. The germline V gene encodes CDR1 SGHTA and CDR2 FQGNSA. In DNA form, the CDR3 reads TGTGCCAGCAGCTGGGACAGAAATAATGAGCAGTTCTTC. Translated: CASSWDRNNEQFF.

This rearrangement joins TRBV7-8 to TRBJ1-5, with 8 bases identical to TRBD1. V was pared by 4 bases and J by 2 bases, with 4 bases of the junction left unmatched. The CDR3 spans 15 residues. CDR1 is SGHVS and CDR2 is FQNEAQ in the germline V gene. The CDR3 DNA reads TGTGCCAGCAGCTGGGGGGGACAGGGCAATCAGCCCCAGCATTTT. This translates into CASSWGGQGNQPQHF.

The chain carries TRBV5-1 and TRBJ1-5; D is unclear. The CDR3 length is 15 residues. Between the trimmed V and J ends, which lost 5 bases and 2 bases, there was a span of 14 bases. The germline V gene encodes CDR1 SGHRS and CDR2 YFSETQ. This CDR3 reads CASRASFRGNQPQHF. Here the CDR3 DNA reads TGCGCCAGCAGGGCCAGCTTCCGGGGCAATCAGCCCCAGCATTTT.

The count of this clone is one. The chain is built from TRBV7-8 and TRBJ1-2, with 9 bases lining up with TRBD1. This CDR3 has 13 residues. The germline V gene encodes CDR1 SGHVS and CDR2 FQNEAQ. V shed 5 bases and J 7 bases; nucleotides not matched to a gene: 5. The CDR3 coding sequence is TGTGCCAGCAGCAAGGACAGGGGTAGTGGCTACACCTTC. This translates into CASSKDRGSGYTF. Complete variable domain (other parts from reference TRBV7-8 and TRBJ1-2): GAGVSQSPRYKVAKRGQDVALRCDPISGHVSLFWYQQALGQGPEFLTYFQNEAQLDKSGLPSDRFFAERPEGSVSTLKIQRTQQEDSAVYLCASSKDRGSGYTFGSGTRLTVV.

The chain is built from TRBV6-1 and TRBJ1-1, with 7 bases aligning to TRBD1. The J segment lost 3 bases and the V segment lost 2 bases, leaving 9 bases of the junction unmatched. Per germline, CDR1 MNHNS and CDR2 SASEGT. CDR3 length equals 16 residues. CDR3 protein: CASSEQQGQGHTEAFF. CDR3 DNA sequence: TGTGCCAGCAGTGAACAACAGGGGCAGGGTCACACTGAAGCTTTCTTT.

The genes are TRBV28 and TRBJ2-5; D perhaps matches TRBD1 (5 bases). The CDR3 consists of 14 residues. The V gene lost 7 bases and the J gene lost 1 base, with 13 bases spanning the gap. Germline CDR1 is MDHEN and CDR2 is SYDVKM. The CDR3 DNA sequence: TGTGCCAGCATCCCTGGGGCGACCCAAGAGACCCAGTACTTC. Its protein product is CASIPGATQETQYF.

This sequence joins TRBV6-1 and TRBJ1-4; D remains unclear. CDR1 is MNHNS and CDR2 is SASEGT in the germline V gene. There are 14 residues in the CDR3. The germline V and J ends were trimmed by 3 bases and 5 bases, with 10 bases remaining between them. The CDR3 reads CASSDIGGNEKLFF. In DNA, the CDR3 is TGTGCCAGCAGTGATATCGGAGGGAATGAAAAACTGTTTTTT.

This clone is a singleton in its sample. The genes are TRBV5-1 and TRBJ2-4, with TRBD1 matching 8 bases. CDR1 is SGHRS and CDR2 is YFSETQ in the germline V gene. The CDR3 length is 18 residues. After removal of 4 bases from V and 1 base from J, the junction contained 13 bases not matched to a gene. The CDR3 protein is CASSDGQGGFLAKNIQYF. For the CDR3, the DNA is TGCGCCAGCAGCGATGGACAGGGTGGGTTTTTGGCCAAAAACATTCAGTACTTC.

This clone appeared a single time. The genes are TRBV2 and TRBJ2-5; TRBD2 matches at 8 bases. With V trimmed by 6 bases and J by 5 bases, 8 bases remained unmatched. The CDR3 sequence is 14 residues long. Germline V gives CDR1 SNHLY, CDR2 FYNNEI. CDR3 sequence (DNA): TGTGCCAGCAGCGGGGGGGGGAGGTGGGAGACCCAGTACTTC. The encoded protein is CASSGGGRWETQYF.

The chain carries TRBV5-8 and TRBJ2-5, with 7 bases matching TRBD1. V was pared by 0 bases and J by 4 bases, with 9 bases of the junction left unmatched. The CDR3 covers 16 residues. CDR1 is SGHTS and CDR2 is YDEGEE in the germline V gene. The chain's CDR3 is CASSLARMTGRETQYF. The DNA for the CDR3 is TGTGCCAGCAGCTTGGCCCGCATGACAGGGAGAGAGACCCAGTACTTC.

This CDR3 is CASSNEAGGGVETQYF. In DNA, the CDR3 is TGTGCCAGCAGCAATGAAGCGGGAGGCGGGGTGGAGACCCAGTACTTC. V gene TRBV11-2 combines with J gene TRBJ2-5; 9 bases are a match to TRBD2. V lost 5 bases, J lost 5 bases, and 12 bases stayed unmatched. Germline V CDR1 and CDR2: SGHAT, FQNNGV. This CDR3 region has 16 residues. Full variable domain (outside the CDR3, taken from reference TRBV11-2 and TRBJ2-5): EAGVAQSPRYKIIEKRQSVAFWCNPISGHATLYWYQQILGQGPKLLIQFQNNGVVDDSQLPKDRFSAERLKGVDSTLKIQPAKLEDSAVYLCASSNEAGGGVETQYFGPGTRLLVL.

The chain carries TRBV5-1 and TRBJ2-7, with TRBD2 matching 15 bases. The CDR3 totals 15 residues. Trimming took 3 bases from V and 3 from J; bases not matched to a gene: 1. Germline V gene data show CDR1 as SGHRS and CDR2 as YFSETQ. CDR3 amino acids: CASSSGLAGGYEQYF. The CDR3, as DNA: TGCGCCAGCAGCTCGGGACTAGCGGGAGGCTACGAGCAGTACTTC. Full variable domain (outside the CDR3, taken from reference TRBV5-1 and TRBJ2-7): KAGVTQTPRYLIKTRGQQVTLSCSPISGHRSVSWYQQTPGQGLQFLFEYFSETQRNKGNFPGRFSGRQFSNSRSEMNVSTLELGDSALYLCASSSGLAGGYEQYFGPGTRLTVT.

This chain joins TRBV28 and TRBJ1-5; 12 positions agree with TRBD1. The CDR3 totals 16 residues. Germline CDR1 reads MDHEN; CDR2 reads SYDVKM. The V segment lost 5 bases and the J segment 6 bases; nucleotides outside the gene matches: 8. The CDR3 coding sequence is TGTGCCAGCAGTAAAACCGGGACAGGGGGCTTTCAGCCCCAGCATTTT. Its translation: CASSKTGTGGFQPQHF. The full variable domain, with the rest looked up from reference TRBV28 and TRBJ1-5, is DVKVTQSSRYLVKRTGEKVFLECVQDMDHENMFWYRQDPGLGLRLIYFSYDVKMKEKGDIPEGYSVSREKKERFSLILESASTNQTSMYLCASSKTGTGGFQPQHFGDGTRLSIL.

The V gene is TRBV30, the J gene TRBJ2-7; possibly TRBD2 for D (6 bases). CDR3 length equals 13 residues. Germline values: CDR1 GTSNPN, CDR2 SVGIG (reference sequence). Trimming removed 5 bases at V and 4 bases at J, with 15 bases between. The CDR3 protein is CAWAGSDRYEQYF. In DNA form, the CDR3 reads TGTGCCTGGGCGGGGTCCGATAGGTACGAGCAGTACTTC.

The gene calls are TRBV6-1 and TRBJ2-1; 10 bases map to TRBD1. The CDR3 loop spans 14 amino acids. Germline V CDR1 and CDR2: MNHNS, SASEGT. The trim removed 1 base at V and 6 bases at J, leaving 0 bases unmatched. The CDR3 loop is CASSEGTGGNEQFF. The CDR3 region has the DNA TGTGCCAGCAGTGAAGGGACAGGGGGCAATGAGCAGTTCTTC.

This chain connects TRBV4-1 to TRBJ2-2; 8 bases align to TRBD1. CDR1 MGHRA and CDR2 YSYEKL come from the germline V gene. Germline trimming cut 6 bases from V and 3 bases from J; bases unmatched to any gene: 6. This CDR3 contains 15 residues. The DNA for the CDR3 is TGCGCCAGCAGTCCATTGACAGGGGACACCGGGGAGCTGTTTTTT. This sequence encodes CASSPLTGDTGELFF.